The source of this TCR beta chain is a study of T cells in Graves' hyperthyroidism and ophthalmopathy. Study information: Upon initial diagnosis and before any treatment, peripheral blood was collected.

V was cut by 7 bases and J by 3 bases, with 21 bases left in between. The CDR3 consists of 16 residues. Germline CDR1 reads SEHNR; CDR2 reads FQNEAQ (reference sequence). TCR beta CDR3 regions were amplified from RNA transcripts. First-round RT-PCR of the TCR CDR3 relied on the HTBI primer set. TCRdb fed the multiplex PCR reads into MiXCR, producing one record per CDR3 protein. The table lists around 300,000 distinct CDR3 sequences, over 11% of them singletons. This clonotype was found a few times. For the diagnoses, clinical symptoms, serum thyroxine and TRAb, thyroid ultrasound and orbital computed tomography were used.

This receptor was taken from a woman aged 25 to 39 with Graves' hyperthyroidism. Sequencing used blood. The V call is TRBV7-9, the J call TRBJ1-1, with no clear D. CDR3: CASISSFGKQYTEAFF. The CDR3 nucleotides read TGTGCCAGCATTAGCTCTTTCGGTAAACAATACACTGAAGCTTTCTTT.